The entry that follows covers one TCR beta chain sequence. The data derive from a study of blood T cell repertoires in COVID-19. Turning to the study itself: Both acute and convalescent COVID-19 samples were obtained from the United States, Italy and Spain. PBMCs, B-cell-depleted T cells, or T cells were the source of the cDNA or gDNA that made up the material.

Here immunoSEQ multiplex PCR was the method, and the copy in TCRdb shows in-frame clones only, minus some. The table includes 150,000 to 200,000 clones, around 90% detected once. Germline-derived CDR1 and CDR2 are SGHKS and YYEKEE (reference sequence). This CDR3 contains 14 residues. Trimming at V came to 4 bases and at J to 2 bases, leaving 5 bases not matched to a gene. The specimen sequenced was peripheral blood. This TCR came from a man between 45 and 60 years old with acute or convalescent COVID-19. The chain recombines TRBV5-5 with TRBJ2-7; 8 nucleotides match TRBD1. CDR3 loop: CASSVTGAAYEQYF. The CDR3 region has the DNA TGTGCCAGCAGCGTGACAGGGGCTGCCTACGAGCAGTACTTC. The complete variable domain, with remaining parts taken from reference TRBV5-5 and TRBJ2-7, reads DAGVTQSPTHLIKTRGQQVTLRCSPISGHKSVSWYQQVLGQGPQFIFQYYEKEERGRGNFPDRFSARQFPNYSSELNVNALLLGDSALYLCASSVTGAAYEQYFGPGTRLTVT.